The clone carrying this T cell receptor (beta chain) was observed a few times. Its antigen is as yet unknown. Vbeta (60) and Jbeta (13) primers were used in the PCR. Clones were read by immunoSEQ multiplex PCR, and TCRdb kept only the in-frame ones, dropping some. Of around 210,000 clones listed, roughly three quarters were seen once; the top ten hold about 1.5%. These data belong to a study of cytomegalovirus exposure and HLA in healthy donors. Findings and caveats of the study: Productive status was seen about 90% or about 30% of the time for most TCR beta V segments in an earlier analysis. CMV serostatus was the only recorded immune exposure for donors. Some public TCRs appeared in many individuals, while most sequences were rare.

The germline V gene has CDR1 LNHDA and CDR2 SQIVND (reference sequence). J was trimmed by 6 bases and V by 6 bases; bases with no gene match: 10. The CDR3 is 14 amino acids. V gene TRBV19 combines with J gene TRBJ1-1; 7 bases agree with TRBD1. Sequenced sample: PBMCs. The clonotype comes from a man in his fifties in good health and CMV-seronegative. The CDR3 DNA reads as TGTGCCAGTAGCCCGGGACAGCAAAAGGCTGAAGCTTTCTTT. Translation: CASSPGQQKAEAFF.